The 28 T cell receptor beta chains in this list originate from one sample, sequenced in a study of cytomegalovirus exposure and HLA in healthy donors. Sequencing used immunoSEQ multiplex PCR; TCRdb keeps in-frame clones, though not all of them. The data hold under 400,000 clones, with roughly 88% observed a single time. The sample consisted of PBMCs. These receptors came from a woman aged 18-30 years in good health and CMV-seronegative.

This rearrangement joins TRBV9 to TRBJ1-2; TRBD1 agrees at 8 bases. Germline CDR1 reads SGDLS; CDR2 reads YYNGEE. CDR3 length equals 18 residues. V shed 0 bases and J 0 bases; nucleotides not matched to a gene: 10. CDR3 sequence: CASSVESWGQDTNYGYTF. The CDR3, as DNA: TGTGCCAGCAGCGTAGAATCATGGGGACAGGACACTAACTATGGCTACACCTTC.

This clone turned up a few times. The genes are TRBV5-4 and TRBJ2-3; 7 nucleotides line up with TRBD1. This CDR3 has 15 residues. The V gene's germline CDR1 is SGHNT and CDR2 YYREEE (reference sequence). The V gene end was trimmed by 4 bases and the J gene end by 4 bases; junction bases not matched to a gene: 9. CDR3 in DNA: TGTGCCAGCAGCATTCGACAGGGAGCTGCAGATACGCAGTATTTT. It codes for CASSIRQGAADTQYF.

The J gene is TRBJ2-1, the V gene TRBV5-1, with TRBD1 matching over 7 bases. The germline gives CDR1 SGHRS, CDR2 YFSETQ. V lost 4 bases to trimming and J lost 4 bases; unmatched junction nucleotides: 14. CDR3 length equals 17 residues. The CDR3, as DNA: TGCGCCAGCAGCCTTACATCACAGGGGAACGGGTACAATGAGCAGTTCTTC. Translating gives CASSLTSQGNGYNEQFF.

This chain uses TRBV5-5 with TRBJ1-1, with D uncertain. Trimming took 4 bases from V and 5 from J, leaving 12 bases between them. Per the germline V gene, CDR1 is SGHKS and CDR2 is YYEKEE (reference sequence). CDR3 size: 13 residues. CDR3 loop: CASSLGSGTEAFF. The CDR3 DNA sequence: TGTGCCAGCAGCCTTGGATCGGGGACTGAAGCTTTCTTT.

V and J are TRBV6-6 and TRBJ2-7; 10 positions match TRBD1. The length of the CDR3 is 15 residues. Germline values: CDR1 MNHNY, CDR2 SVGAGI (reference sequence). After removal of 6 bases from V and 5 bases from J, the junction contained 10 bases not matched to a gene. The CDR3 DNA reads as TGTGCCAGCAGCGCGTTGACAGGGGGCAAGAACGAGCAGTACTTC. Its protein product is CASSALTGGKNEQYF.

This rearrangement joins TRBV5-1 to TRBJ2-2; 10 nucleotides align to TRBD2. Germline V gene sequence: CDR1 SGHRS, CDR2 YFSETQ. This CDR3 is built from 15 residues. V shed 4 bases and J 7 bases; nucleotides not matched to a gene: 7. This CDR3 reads CASSLRSGGDGELFF. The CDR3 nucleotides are TGCGCCAGCAGCCTCCGGAGCGGGGGGGACGGGGAGCTGTTTTTT.

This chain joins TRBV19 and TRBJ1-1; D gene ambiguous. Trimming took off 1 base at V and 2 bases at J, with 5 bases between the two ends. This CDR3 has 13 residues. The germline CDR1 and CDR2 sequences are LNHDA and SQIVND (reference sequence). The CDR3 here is CASSIGANTEAFF. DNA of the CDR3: TGTGCCAGTAGTATAGGAGCAAACACTGAAGCTTTCTTT.

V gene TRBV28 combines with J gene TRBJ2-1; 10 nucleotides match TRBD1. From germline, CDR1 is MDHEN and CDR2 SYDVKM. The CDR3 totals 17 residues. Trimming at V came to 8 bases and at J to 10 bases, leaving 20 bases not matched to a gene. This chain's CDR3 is CASRRVSGTGAFPEQFF. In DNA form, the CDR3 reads TGTGCCAGCCGCCGCGTTTCCGGGACAGGGGCTTTCCCCGAGCAGTTCTTC. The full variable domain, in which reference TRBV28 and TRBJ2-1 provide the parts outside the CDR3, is DVKVTQSSRYLVKRTGEKVFLECVQDMDHENMFWYRQDPGLGLRLIYFSYDVKMKEKGDIPEGYSVSREKKERFSLILESASTNQTSMYLCASRRVSGTGAFPEQFFGPGTRLTVL.

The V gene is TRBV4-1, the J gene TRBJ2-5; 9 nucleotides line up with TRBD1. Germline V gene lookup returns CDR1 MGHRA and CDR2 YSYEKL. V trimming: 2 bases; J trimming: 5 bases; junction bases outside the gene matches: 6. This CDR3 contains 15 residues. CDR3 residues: CASSQTTGGRETQYF. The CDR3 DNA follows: TGCGCCAGCAGCCAAACTACAGGGGGCCGGGAGACCCAGTACTTC.

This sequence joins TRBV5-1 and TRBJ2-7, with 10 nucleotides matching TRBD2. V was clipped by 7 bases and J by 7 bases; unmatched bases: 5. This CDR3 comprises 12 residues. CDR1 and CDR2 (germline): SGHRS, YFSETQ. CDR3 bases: TGCGCCAGCTTGGGACTAGCGAATGAGCAGTACTTC. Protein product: CASLGLANEQYF.

The CDR3 spells CASSSFSRGRSWYGYTF. The CDR3 bases are TGTGCCAGCAGCTCATTTAGTCGAGGGCGGAGTTGGTATGGCTACACCTTC. The chain combines TRBV7-9 with TRBJ1-2, with D uncertain. Looked up from germline, CDR1 is SEHNR and CDR2 is FQNEAQ (reference sequence). The germline V and J ends were trimmed by 4 bases and 5 bases, with 23 bases remaining between them. The CDR3 consists of 17 residues.

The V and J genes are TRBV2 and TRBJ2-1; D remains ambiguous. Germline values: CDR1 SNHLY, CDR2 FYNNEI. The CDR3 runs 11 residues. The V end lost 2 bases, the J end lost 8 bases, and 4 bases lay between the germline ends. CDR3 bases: TGTGCCAGCAGTGAATTATATGAGCAGTTCTTC. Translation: CASSELYEQFF.

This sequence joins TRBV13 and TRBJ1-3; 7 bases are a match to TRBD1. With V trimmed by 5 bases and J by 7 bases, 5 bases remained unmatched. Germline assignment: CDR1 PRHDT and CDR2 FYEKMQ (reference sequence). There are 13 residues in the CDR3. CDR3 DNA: TGTGCCAGCAGCGGCGCACAGGGGAACACCATATATTTT. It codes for CASSGAQGNTIYF.

In DNA, the CDR3 is TGTGCCAGCAGTGTCCCCGGGAGACAAGGCTCCTATAATTCACCCCTCCACTTT. Its translation is CASSVPGRQGSYNSPLHF. The rearrangement links TRBV6-4 to TRBJ1-6; no clear D. CDR3 size: 18 residues. Trimming took 4 bases from V and 0 from J, leaving 16 bases between them. The germline gives CDR1 MRHNA, CDR2 SNTAGT.

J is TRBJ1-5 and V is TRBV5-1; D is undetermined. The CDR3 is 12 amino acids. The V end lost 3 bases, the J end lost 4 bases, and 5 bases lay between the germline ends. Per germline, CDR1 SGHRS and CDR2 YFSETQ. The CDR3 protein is CASSSRNQPQHF. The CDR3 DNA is TGCGCCAGCAGCTCGAGGAATCAGCCCCAGCATTTT.

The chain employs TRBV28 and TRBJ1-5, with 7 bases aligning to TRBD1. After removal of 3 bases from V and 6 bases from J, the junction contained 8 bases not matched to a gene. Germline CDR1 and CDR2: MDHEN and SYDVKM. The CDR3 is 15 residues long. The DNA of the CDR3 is TGTGCCAGCAGTTTTACAGGGGTTGAGGGTCAGCCCCAGCATTTT. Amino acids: CASSFTGVEGQPQHF.

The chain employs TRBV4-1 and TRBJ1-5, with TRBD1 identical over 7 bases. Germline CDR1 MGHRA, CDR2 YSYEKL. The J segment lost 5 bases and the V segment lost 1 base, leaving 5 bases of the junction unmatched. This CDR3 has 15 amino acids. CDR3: CASSQVNRGDQPQHF. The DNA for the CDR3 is TGCGCCAGCAGCCAAGTGAACAGGGGTGATCAGCCCCAGCATTTT.

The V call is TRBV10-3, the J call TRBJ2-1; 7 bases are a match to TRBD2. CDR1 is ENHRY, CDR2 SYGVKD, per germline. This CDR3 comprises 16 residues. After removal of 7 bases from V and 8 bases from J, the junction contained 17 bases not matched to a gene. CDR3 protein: CAIKGNLGGGVDEQFF. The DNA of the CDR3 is TGTGCCATCAAGGGCAATTTGGGCGGGGGTGTTGATGAGCAGTTCTTC.

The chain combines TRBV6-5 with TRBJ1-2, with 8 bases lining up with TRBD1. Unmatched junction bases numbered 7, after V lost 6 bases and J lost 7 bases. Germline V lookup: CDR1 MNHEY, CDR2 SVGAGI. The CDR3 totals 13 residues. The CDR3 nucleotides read TGTGCCAGCAGACCACAGGGGGGCCTTGGCTACACCTTC. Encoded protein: CASRPQGGLGYTF.

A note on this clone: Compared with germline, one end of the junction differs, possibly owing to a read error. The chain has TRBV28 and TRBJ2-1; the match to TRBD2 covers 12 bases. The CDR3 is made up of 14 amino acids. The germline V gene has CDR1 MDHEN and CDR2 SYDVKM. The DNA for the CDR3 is TGTGCTAGCATGACTAGCGGGAGTGGGAATGAGCAGTTCTTC. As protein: CASMTSGSGNEQFF. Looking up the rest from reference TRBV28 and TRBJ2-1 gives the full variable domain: DVKVTQSSRYLVKRTGEKVFLECVQDMDHENMFWYRQDPGLGLRLIYFSYDVKMKEKGDIPEGYSVSREKKERFSLILESASTNQTSMYLCASMTSGSGNEQFFGPGTRLTVL.

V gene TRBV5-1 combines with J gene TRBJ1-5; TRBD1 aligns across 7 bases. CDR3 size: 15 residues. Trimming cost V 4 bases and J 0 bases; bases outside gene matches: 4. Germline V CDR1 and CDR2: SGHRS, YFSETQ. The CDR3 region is CASSLTGISNQPQHF. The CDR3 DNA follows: TGCGCCAGCAGCCTGACAGGGATTAGCAATCAGCCCCAGCATTTT.

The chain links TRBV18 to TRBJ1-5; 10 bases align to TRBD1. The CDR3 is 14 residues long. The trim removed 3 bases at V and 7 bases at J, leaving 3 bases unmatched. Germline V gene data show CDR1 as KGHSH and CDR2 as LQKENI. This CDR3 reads CASSPGTGEQPQHF. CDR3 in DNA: TGTGCCAGCTCACCTGGGACAGGGGAACAGCCCCAGCATTTT. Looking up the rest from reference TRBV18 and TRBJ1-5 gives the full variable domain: NAGVMQNPRHLVRRRGQEARLRCSPMKGHSHVYWYRQLPEEGLKFMVYLQKENIIDESGMPKERFSAEFPKEGPSILRIQQVVRGDSAAYFCASSPGTGEQPQHFGDGTRLSIL.

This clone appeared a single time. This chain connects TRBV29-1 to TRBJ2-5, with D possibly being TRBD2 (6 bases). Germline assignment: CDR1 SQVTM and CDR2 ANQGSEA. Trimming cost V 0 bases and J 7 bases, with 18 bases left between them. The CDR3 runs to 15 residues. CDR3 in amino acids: CSVEDGRGLIGTQYF. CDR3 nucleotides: TGCAGCGTTGAAGATGGGCGGGGACTCATCGGGACCCAGTACTTC.

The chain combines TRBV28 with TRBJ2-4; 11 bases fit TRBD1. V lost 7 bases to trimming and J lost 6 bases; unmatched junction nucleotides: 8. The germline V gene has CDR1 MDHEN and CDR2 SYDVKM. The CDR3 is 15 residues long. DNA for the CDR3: TGTGCCAGCACCTATGGGGGGACAGGGGGAAACATTCAGTACTTC. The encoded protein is CASTYGGTGGNIQYF.

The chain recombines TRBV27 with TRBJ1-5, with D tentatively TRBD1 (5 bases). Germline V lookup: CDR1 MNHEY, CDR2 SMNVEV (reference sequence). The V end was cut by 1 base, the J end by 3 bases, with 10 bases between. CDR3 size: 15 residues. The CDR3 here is CASSLWGGINQPQHF. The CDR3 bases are TGTGCCAGCAGTTTATGGGGGGGTATCAATCAGCCCCAGCATTTT.

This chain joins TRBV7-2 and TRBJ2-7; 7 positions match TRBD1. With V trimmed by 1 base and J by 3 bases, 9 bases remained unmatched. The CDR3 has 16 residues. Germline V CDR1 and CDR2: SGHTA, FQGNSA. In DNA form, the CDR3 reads TGTGCCAGCAGCTTAGGAACGGGACAGAGCCACTACGAGCAGTACTTC. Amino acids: CASSLGTGQSHYEQYF.

CDR3 residues: CASSTPAATSYNEQFF. The CDR3 region has the DNA TGTGCCAGCAGTACACCCGCCGCGACAAGCTACAATGAGCAGTTCTTC. The V call is TRBV28, the J call TRBJ2-1; D is undetermined. The length of the CDR3 is 16 residues. V dropped 5 bases and J dropped 3 bases, with 17 bases sitting between them. Germline V gene data show CDR1 as MDHEN and CDR2 as SYDVKM.

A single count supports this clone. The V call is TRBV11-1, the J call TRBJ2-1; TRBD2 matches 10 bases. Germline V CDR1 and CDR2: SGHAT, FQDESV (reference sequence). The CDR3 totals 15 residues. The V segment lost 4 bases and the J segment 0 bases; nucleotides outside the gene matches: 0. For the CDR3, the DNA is TGTGCCAGCAGCTCTAGCGGGAGCTCCTACAATGAGCAGTTCTTC. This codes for CASSSSGSSYNEQFF.